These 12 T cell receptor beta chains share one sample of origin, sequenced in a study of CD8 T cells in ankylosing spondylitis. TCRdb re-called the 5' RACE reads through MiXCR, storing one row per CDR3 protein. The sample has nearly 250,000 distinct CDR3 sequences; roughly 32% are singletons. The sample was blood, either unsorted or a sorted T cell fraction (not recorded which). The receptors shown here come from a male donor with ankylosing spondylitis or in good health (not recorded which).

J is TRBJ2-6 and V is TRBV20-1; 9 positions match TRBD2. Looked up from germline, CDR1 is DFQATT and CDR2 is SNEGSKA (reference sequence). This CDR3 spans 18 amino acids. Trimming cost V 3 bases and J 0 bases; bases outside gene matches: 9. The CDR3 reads CSASNLAGKSSGANVLTF. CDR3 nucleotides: TGCAGTGCTAGTAATCTAGCGGGGAAGAGCTCTGGGGCCAACGTCCTGACTTTC.

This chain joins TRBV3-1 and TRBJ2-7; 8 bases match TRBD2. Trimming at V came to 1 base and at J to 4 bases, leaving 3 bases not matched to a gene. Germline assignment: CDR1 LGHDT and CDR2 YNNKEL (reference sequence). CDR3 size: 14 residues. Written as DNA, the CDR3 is TGTGCCAGCAGCCAAGGCGGGGGGACTTACGAGCAGTACTTC. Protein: CASSQGGGTYEQYF.

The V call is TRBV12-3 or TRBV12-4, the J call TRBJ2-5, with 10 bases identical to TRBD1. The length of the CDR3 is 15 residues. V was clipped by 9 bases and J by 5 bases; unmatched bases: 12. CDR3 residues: CASLWGQGRYETQYF. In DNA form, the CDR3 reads TGTGCCAGTCTATGGGGACAGGGGCGTTATGAGACCCAGTACTTC.

CDR3 nucleotides: TGTGCCAGTTCTCCCAGGGGCCGCACCTCCCTTTACAATGAGCAGTTCTTC. It encodes CASSPRGRTSLYNEQFF. The chain has TRBV6-1 and TRBJ2-1, with a weak D call TRBD1 (6 bases). V was trimmed by 9 bases and J by 4 bases, leaving 25 bases between them. The CDR3 runs 17 residues. The germline CDR1 and CDR2 sequences are MNHNS and SASEGT.

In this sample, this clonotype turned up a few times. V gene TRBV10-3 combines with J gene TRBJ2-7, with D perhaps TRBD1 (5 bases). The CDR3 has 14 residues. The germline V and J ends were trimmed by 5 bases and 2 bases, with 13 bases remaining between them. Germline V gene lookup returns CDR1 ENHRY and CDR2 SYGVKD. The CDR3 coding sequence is TGTGCCATCAGTCCAGGGCTGGATGCCTACGAGCAGTACTTC. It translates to CAISPGLDAYEQYF.

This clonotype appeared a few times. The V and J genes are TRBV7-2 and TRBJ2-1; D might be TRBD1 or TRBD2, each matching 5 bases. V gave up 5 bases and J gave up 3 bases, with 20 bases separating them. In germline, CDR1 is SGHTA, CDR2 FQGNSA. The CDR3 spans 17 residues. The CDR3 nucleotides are TGTGCCAGCAGCCCCTTCGAGCTCCGGGGCCTCTACAATGAGCAGTTCTTC. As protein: CASSPFELRGLYNEQFF. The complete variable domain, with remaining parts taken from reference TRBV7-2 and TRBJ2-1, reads GAGVSQSPSNKVTEKGKDVELRCDPISGHTALYWYRQSLGQGLEFLIYFQGNSAPDKSGLPSDRFSAERTGGSVSTLTIQRTQQEDSAVYLCASSPFELRGLYNEQFFGPGTRLTVL.

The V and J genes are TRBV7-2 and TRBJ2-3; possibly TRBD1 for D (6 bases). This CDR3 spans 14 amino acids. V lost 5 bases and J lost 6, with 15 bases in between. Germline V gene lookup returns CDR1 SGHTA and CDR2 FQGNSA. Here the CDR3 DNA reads TGTGCCAGCAGCCGACAGGTATCGCAGGATACGCAGTATTTT. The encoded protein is CASSRQVSQDTQYF. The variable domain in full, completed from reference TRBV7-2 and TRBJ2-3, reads GAGVSQSPSNKVTEKGKDVELRCDPISGHTALYWYRQSLGQGLEFLIYFQGNSAPDKSGLPSDRFSAERTGGSVSTLTIQRTQQEDSAVYLCASSRQVSQDTQYFGPGTRLTVL.

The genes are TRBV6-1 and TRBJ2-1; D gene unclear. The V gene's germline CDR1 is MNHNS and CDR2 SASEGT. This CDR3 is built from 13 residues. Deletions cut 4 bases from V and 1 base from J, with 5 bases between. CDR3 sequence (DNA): TGTGCCAGCAGTGCCCAGTCCTACAATGAGCAGTTCTTC. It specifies CASSAQSYNEQFF.

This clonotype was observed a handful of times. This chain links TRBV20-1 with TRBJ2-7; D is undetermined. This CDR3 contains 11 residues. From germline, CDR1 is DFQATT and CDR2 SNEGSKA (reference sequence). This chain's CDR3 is CRAQSPYEQYF. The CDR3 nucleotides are TGCAGGGCCCAGTCTCCCTACGAGCAGTACTTC.

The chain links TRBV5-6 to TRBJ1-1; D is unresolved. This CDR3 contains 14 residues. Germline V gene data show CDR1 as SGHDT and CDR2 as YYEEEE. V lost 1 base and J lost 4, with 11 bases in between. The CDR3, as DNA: TGTGCCAGCAGCTTGAGGATGGGGATCACTGAAGCTTTCTTT. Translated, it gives CASSLRMGITEAFF.

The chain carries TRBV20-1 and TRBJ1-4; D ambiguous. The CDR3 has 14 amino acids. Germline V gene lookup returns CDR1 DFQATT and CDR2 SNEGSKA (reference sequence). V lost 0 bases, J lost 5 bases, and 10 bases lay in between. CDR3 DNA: TGCAGTGCTAGAGACGATTTATGGAATGAAAAACTGTTTTTT. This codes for CSARDDLWNEKLFF.

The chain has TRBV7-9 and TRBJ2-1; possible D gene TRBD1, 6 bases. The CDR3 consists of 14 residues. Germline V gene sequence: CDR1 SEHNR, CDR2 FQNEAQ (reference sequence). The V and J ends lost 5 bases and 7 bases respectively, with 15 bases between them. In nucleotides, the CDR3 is TGTGCCAGCAGCGCATACACAGGGTCGAATGAGCAGTTCTTC. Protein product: CASSAYTGSNEQFF.